These T cell receptor beta chains were read from a single sample in a study of CD8 T cells in ankylosing spondylitis. TCRdb called the 5' RACE reads again in MiXCR, with one record for every CDR3 protein. The data show over 400,000 distinct CDR3 sequences, roughly 27% seen once. Sequencing was carried out using blood, either unsorted or a sorted T cell fraction (not recorded which). The receptors derive from a male donor with ankylosing spondylitis. The CDR3 runs from the conserved cysteine through the conserved F or W. The D gene is left open where the match is weak. Clone size is shown for a subset of rows, as once, few, many or a class of expanded clone.

.,TRBJ2-2,TRBV2,.,CASSFINTGELFF,TGTGCCAGCAGTTTCATCAACACCGGGGAGCTGTTTTTT
.,TRBJ2-3,TRBV27,.,CASSLPPGLTQYF,TGTGCCAGCAGTTTACCTCCGGGTCTTACGCAGTATTTT
TRBD2,TRBJ2-1,TRBV6-2/TRBV6-3,.,CASSRGLAGGVDEQFF,TGTGCCAGCAGCCGAGGACTAGCGGGAGGCGTGGATGAGCAGTTCTTC
.,TRBJ1-4,TRBV29-1,few,CSVASGISNEKLFF,TGCAGCGTTGCTTCAGGGATCAGTAATGAAAAACTGTTTTTT
.,TRBJ1-3,TRBV28,.,CASSQGLRSGNTIYF,TGTGCCAGCAGTCAAGGACTGCGCTCTGGAAACACCATATATTTT
TRBD1,TRBJ2-7,TRBV10-3,few,CAIRGLQGTEQYF,TGTGCCATCAGAGGCTTACAGGGGACCGAGCAGTACTTC
.,TRBJ1-1,TRBV6-1,.,CASAKGGANTEAFF,TGTGCCAGCGCCAAGGGGGGGGCGAACACTGAAGCTTTCTTT
.,TRBJ2-3,TRBV5-6,once,CASSPRGGDYTDTQYF,TGTGCCAGCAGCCCCCGGGGCGGGGATTACACAGATACGCAGTATTTT
.,TRBJ1-5,TRBV6-2/TRBV6-3,once,CASSPLPGHQPQHF,TGTGCCAGCAGTCCCCTCCCGGGCCATCAGCCCCAGCATTTT
.,TRBJ1-2,TRBV5-1,.,CASSNPGREDGYTF,TGCGCCAGCAGCAATCCGGGAAGGGAGGATGGCTACACCTTC
.,TRBJ2-5,TRBV7-9,.,CASNSRGAQETQYF,TGTGCCAGCAACTCGCGAGGGGCCCAGGAGACCCAGTACTTC
.,TRBJ2-1,TRBV11-3,.,CASSLAGPNNNEQFF,TGTGCCAGCAGCTTAGCGGGACCCAACAACAATGAGCAGTTCTTC
.,TRBJ1-5,TRBV12-3/TRBV12-4,few,CASTSRADDQAPQHF,TGTGCCAGCACGAGCAGGGCGGACGATCAGGCGCCCCAGCATTTT
TRBD1,TRBJ2-7,TRBV29-1,.,CSGAGTGRDEQYF,TGCAGCGGCGCCGGGACAGGGAGGGACGAGCAGTACTTC
TRBD2,TRBJ2-2,TRBV10-1,.,CASSSGTSGRANTGELFF,TGCGCCAGCAGCAGCGGGACTAGCGGGAGGGCGAACACCGGGGAGCTGTTTTTT
.,TRBJ1-6,TRBV5-1,.,CASSLQQVTNSPLHF,TGCGCCAGCAGCTTGCAACAAGTGACTAATTCACCCCTCCACTTT
TRBD1,TRBJ1-1,TRBV27,few,CASSGQGFTEAFF,TGTGCCAGCTCGGGACAGGGGTTCACTGAAGCTTTCTTT
TRBD2,TRBJ2-1,TRBV7-6,.,CASSLSAGRLTGGEQFF,TGTGCCAGCAGCTTATCAGCGGGGAGGCTAACGGGGGGTGAGCAGTTCTTC
.,TRBJ2-3,TRBV18,.,CASSPMTGWGTDTQYF,TGTGCCAGCTCTCCTATGACAGGCTGGGGCACAGATACGCAGTATTTT
.,TRBJ1-2,TRBV5-5,many,CASSLVGPGDYGYTF,TGTGCCAGCAGCTTGGTGGGGCCGGGGGACTATGGCTACACCTTC
.,TRBJ2-3,TRBV9,.,CARSVPAWGVATDTQYF,TGTGCCAGGAGCGTACCAGCGTGGGGTGTGGCCACAGATACGCAGTATTTT
TRBD1,TRBJ1-1,TRBV5-1,once,CASSLAYTTGGTEAFF,TGCGCCAGCAGCTTGGCATATACTACAGGGGGCACTGAAGCTTTCTTT
.,TRBJ2-3,TRBV12-3/TRBV12-4,few,CASSLTPLSTDTQYF,TGTGCCAGCAGTTTAACACCGTTGAGCACAGATACGCAGTATTTT
TRBD1,TRBJ1-5,TRBV20-1,.,CSAGRTGDQPQHF,TGCAGTGCCGGGCGGACAGGAGATCAGCCCCAGCATTTT
.,TRBJ2-1,TRBV12-3/TRBV12-4,few,CASSSLGGNEQFF,TGTGCCAGCAGTTCCCTAGGAGGAAATGAGCAGTTCTTC
TRBD2,TRBJ2-3,TRBV11-1,.,CASSRPRTSGSGTDTQYF,TGTGCCAGCAGCAGACCCCGGACTAGCGGGAGTGGCACAGATACGCAGTATTTT
TRBD1,TRBJ2-1,TRBV10-3,.,CAIAWDSRLEQFF,TGTGCCATCGCCTGGGACAGCCGTCTTGAGCAGTTCTTC
.,TRBJ1-5,TRBV7-2,.,CASSLSSGQPQHF,TGTGCCAGCAGCTTAAGCTCCGGTCAGCCCCAGCATTTT
TRBD1,TRBJ2-5,TRBV19,.,CSSSPTDRGTQYF,TGTTCCAGTAGTCCCACCGACAGGGGGACCCAGTACTTC
.,TRBJ2-1,TRBV3-1,.,CASSPTSWDEQFF,TGTGCCAGCAGTCCCACTTCCTGGGATGAGCAGTTCTTC
TRBD1,TRBJ1-5,TRBV24-1,few,CATSDRDRGSNQPQHF,TGTGCCACCAGTGACCGGGACAGGGGGAGCAATCAGCCCCAGCATTTT
TRBD1,TRBJ1-2,TRBV20-1,few,CSVFDRVLDYGYTF,TGCAGTGTTTTCGACAGGGTCCTAGACTATGGCTACACCTTC
TRBD2,TRBJ2-3,TRBV4-1,.,CASSQPGLATTQYF,TGCGCCAGCAGCCAACCGGGACTAGCAACTACGCAGTATTTT
.,TRBJ2-1,TRBV12-3/TRBV12-4,.,CASSRIKPYNEQFF,TGTGCCAGCAGCAGGATAAAACCCTACAATGAGCAGTTCTTC
.,TRBJ2-5,TRBV5-1,.,CASSLGLSYQETQYF,TGCGCCAGCAGCTTGGGACTGTCGTACCAAGAGACCCAGTACTTC
TRBD1,TRBJ1-2,TRBV7-2,.,CASSLGGQLNYGYTF,TGTGCCAGCAGCTTAGGGGGACAGCTAAACTATGGCTACACCTTC
.,TRBJ2-2,TRBV9,few,CASSVVVNTGELFF,TGTGCCAGCAGCGTAGTAGTAAACACCGGGGAGCTGTTTTTT
.,TRBJ1-2,TRBV12-3/TRBV12-4,.,CASSFLGSYYGYTF,TGTGCCAGCAGTTTCTTAGGCAGTTACTATGGCTACACCTTC
TRBD1,TRBJ2-1,TRBV11-2,.,CASIPDRGLRSYNEQFF,TGTGCCAGCATTCCCGACAGGGGGTTACGCTCCTACAATGAGCAGTTCTTC
TRBD1,TRBJ1-1,TRBV5-1,few,CASSSTGVNTEAFF,TGCGCCAGCAGCTCTACAGGGGTAAACACTGAAGCTTTCTTT
TRBD2,TRBJ2-3,TRBV6-2/TRBV6-3,.,CASRGLAGRRTDTQYF,TGTGCCAGCAGGGGACTAGCGGGAAGAAGGACAGATACGCAGTATTTT
TRBD1,TRBJ2-5,TRBV24-1,.,CATGQGVEETQYF,TGTGCCACCGGACAGGGGGTGGAAGAGACCCAGTACTTC
TRBD1,TRBJ1-2,TRBV7-8,.,CASSSRQPGQGAKGYTF,TGTGCCAGCAGCTCACGACAACCGGGACAGGGGGCGAAAGGCTACACCTTC
.,TRBJ1-6,TRBV12-3/TRBV12-4,many,CASSLEGFASPLHF,TGTGCCAGCAGTTTAGAGGGTTTTGCCTCACCCCTCCACTTT
.,TRBJ2-1,TRBV12-3/TRBV12-4,few,CASSLRVSGYNEQFF,TGTGCCAGCAGTCTGCGGGTTTCGGGTTACAATGAGCAGTTCTTC
.,TRBJ2-3,TRBV3-1,.,CASSQEGTRSYF,TGTGCCAGCAGCCAAGAAGGGACTCGATCCTATTTT
TRBD2,TRBJ2-1,TRBV10-3,few,CAISFLAGESYNEQFF,TGTGCCATCAGTTTTTTAGCGGGAGAGTCCTACAATGAGCAGTTCTTC
TRBD2,TRBJ2-7,TRBV20-1,.,CSASLAGVGEQYF,TGCAGTGCTAGTCTAGCGGGAGTGGGAGAGCAGTACTTC
.,TRBJ1-5,TRBV11-2,.,CASSFRALMPQHF,TGTGCCAGCAGCTTCAGGGCGTTGATGCCCCAGCATTTT
TRBD1,TRBJ1-1,TRBV20-1,.,CSASEGANTEAFF,TGCAGTGCTAGCGAGGGGGCGAACACTGAAGCTTTCTTT
TRBD1,TRBJ2-7,TRBV25-1,.,CASTLGAGQGTYEQYF,TGTGCCAGCACCCTCGGGGCGGGACAGGGTACCTACGAGCAGTACTTC
TRBD2,TRBJ2-1,TRBV12-3/TRBV12-4,few,CASSLASGRARNEQFF,TGTGCCAGCAGTTTAGCTAGCGGGAGGGCCAGGAATGAGCAGTTCTTC
TRBD1,TRBJ1-2,TRBV5-1,.,CASSWSPGQATDGYTF,TGCGCCAGCAGCTGGAGCCCAGGACAGGCGACCGATGGCTACACCTTC
TRBD1,TRBJ2-1,TRBV3-1,.,CASSQSTGAGEQFF,TGTGCCAGCAGCCAATCCACAGGGGCAGGTGAGCAGTTCTTC